The 5 T cell receptor beta chains below all came from one sample that was sequenced in a study of graft-versus-host responses after intestinal transplantation. Their antigens remain unidentified. Generated by immunoSEQ multiplex PCR, the TCRdb table keeps only in-frame clones and is missing some. This table holds tens of thousands of clones, over 90% found once. This specimen was unstimulated CD8+ T cells sorted from spleen or lymph node cells, taken before transplant. The receptors shown here come from a human donor who was the organ donor for an intestinal transplant.

The rearrangement links TRBV6-5 to TRBJ1-1, with a tentative D call TRBD1 (5 bases). This CDR3 is 13 amino acids long. Germline lookup yields CDR1 MNHEY and CDR2 SVGAGI. V was pared by 2 bases and J by 1 base, with 5 bases between. The CDR3 spells CASSYGQNTEAFF. The CDR3 DNA sequence: TGTGCCAGCAGTTACGGACAGAACACTGAAGCTTTCTTT.

This clone was observed once. The rearrangement links TRBV6-5 to TRBJ2-7; 7 bases line up with TRBD1. From germline, CDR1 is MNHEY and CDR2 SVGAGI. The CDR3 extends over 15 amino acids. Trimming at V came to 0 bases and at J to 4 bases, leaving 6 bases not matched to a gene. CDR3 sequence reads: CASSYSRQGPYEQYF. DNA for the CDR3: TGTGCCAGCAGTTACTCCCGACAGGGACCTTACGAGCAGTACTTC.

DNA of the CDR3: TGTGCCAGCAGTGGACAGGGCCCCTACAATGAGCAGTTCTTC. Amino acid sequence: CASSGQGPYNEQFF. The chain couples TRBV27 to TRBJ2-1; 8 bases line up with TRBD1. This CDR3 spans 14 amino acids. V trimming: 5 bases; J trimming: 2 bases; junction bases outside the gene matches: 2. Germline loops: CDR1 MNHEY, CDR2 SMNVEV (reference sequence).

The gene calls are TRBV2 and TRBJ1-5, with 8 nucleotides matching TRBD1. The V gene's germline CDR1 is SNHLY and CDR2 FYNNEI. The CDR3 extends over 16 amino acids. After removal of 8 bases from V and 2 bases from J, the junction contained 11 bases not matched to a gene. CDR3 sequence: CASGPPGQGGNQPQHF. The CDR3 DNA reads as TGTGCCAGCGGCCCCCCCGGACAGGGCGGCAATCAGCCCCAGCATTTT.

This chain uses TRBV5-6 with TRBJ2-3; TRBD2 agrees at 7 bases. Per germline, CDR1 SGHDT and CDR2 YYEEEE. The V segment lost 2 bases and the J segment 5 bases; nucleotides outside the gene matches: 8. This CDR3 spans 15 amino acids. CDR3 sequence: CASSFRRGMVDTQYF. CDR3 DNA sequence: TGTGCCAGCAGCTTTAGGCGGGGGATGGTAGATACGCAGTATTTT.